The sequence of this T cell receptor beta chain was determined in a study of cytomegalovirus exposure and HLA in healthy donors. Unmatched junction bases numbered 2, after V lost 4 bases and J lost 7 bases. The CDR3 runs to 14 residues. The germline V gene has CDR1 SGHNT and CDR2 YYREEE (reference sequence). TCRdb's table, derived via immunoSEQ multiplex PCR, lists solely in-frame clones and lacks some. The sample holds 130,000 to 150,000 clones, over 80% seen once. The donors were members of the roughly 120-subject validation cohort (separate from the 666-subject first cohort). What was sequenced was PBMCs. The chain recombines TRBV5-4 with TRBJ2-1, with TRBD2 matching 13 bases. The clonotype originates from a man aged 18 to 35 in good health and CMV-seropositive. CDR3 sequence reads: CASSRLAGGNEQFF. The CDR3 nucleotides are TGTGCCAGCAGCAGACTAGCGGGAGGTAATGAGCAGTTCTTC.